The T cell receptor beta chain described here comes from a study of blood T cell repertoires in COVID-19. J lost 3 bases, V lost 4 bases, and 7 bases had no gene match. CDR3 length: 15 amino acids. Germline CDR1 SGHRS, CDR2 YFSETQ. Researchers sorted participants into cohorts using their self-reported clinical history. Authors' processing steps: For nucleated cells, counts were estimated from reference gene primer amplification. Some clones are missing from TCRdb's copy, which holds only in-frame ones; the method was immunoSEQ multiplex PCR. Clone size and V and J calls were adopted from that table, with D and trimming inferred from the DNA. The sample holds some 460,000 clones, 75% to 90% seen once.

The rearrangement uses TRBV5-1 and TRBJ1-3; 7 nucleotides line up with TRBD1. This sequence originates from a woman under 30 who had recovered from COVID-19. Sequencing input: PBMCs or T cells enriched from blood (not recorded which). CDR3 in DNA: TGCGCCAGCAGCACCCAGGGGGTCGGTGGAAACACCATATATTTT. Protein sequence: CASSTQGVGGNTIYF.